The next 27 T cell receptor beta chains were all read from a single sample in a study of shared clonotypes between healthy human individuals. Generated by immunoSEQ multiplex PCR, the TCRdb table keeps only in-frame clones and is missing some. Among 650,000 to 800,000 clones listed, 72% were seen once. The sequenced sample consisted of memory CD4+ T cells sorted from blood. This sample's subset: CD45RA-negative fraction. Receptors originate from a woman younger than 45 in good health.

V is TRBV6-1 and J is TRBJ1-1; D unclear. The ends were cut back, 6 bases at V and 8 bases at J, with 13 bases in the middle. Germline CDR1 and CDR2: MNHNS and SASEGT. The CDR3 is made up of 12 amino acids. CDR3 DNA sequence: TGTGCCAGCAGCGTAAGTGGAAGGGAAGCTTTCTTT. Amino acids: CASSVSGREAFF.

This clone was observed a handful of times. CDR3 in DNA: TGTGCCAGCAGCCTTAGTGTGGGATACACCGGGGAGCTGTTTTTT. Protein product: CASSLSVGYTGELFF. The V and J genes are TRBV27 and TRBJ2-2; D gene uncertain. Germline CDR1 is MNHEY and CDR2 is SMNVEV (reference sequence). The length of the CDR3 is 15 residues. V was cut by 6 bases and J by 3 bases, with 14 bases left in between.

This rearrangement joins TRBV4-1 to TRBJ2-4, with D possibly TRBD1 on 5 matching bases. This CDR3 contains 15 residues. V lost 3 bases to trimming and J lost 1 base, with 10 bases between them. The germline gives CDR1 MGHRA, CDR2 YSYEKL. DNA of the CDR3: TGCGCCAGCAGCCACCCCAGGGTTGCCAAAAACATTCAGTACTTC. The encoded protein is CASSHPRVAKNIQYF.

This rearrangement joins TRBV7-9 to TRBJ2-1; 10 nucleotides agree with TRBD2. The length of the CDR3 is 18 residues. Germline V gene data show CDR1 as SEHNR and CDR2 as FQNEAQ (reference sequence). V shed 5 bases and J 2 bases; nucleotides not matched to a gene: 12. CDR3 sequence (DNA): TGTGCCAGCAGCCCGACCCCTAGCGGGAGTTGGGCCTACAATGAGCAGTTCTTC. Translated: CASSPTPSGSWAYNEQFF.

CDR3 region: CAFSSFVTDTQYF. The CDR3 region has the DNA TGTGCCTTCTCCAGTTTCGTCACAGATACGCAGTATTTT. The chain couples TRBV30 to TRBJ2-3; no clear D. The V gene's germline CDR1 is GTSNPN and CDR2 SVGIG (reference sequence). This CDR3 is built from 13 residues. V lost 7 bases to trimming and J lost 2 bases, with 13 bases between them. The variable domain in full, with the rest retrieved from reference TRBV30 and TRBJ2-3, is SQTIHQWPATLVQPVGSPLSLECTVEGTSNPNLYWYRQAAGRGLQLLFYSVGIGQISSEVPQNLSASRPQDRQFILSSKKLLLSDSGFYLCAFSSFVTDTQYFGPGTRLTVL.

The gene calls are TRBV27 and TRBJ1-5, with TRBD1 matching over 7 bases. CDR1 is MNHEY, CDR2 SMNVEV, per germline (reference sequence). The CDR3 length is 18 residues. V shed 5 bases, J shed 0 bases, and the junction held 13 bases outside the gene matches. CDR3 region: CASSKITGQAYSNQPQHF. In DNA, the CDR3 is TGTGCCAGCAGTAAAATAACCGGACAGGCCTATAGCAATCAGCCCCAGCATTTT.

The rearrangement joins TRBV28 to TRBJ1-1; D is unclear. The CDR3 is 13 residues long. Trimming left V 5 bases short and J 0 bases short, with 7 bases between. Germline CDR1 is MDHEN and CDR2 is SYDVKM. The CDR3 loop reads CASSGPLNTEAFF. CDR3 DNA: TGTGCCAGCAGTGGACCTTTGAACACTGAAGCTTTCTTT.

The chain combines TRBV29-1 with TRBJ1-3; 7 bases agree with TRBD1. The V and J ends lost 6 bases and 2 bases, in that order; junction bases with no gene match: 7. Germline values: CDR1 SQVTM, CDR2 ANQGSEA. CDR3 length: 14 amino acids. CDR3 sequence reads: CSVPLDRTGNTIYF. CDR3 DNA: TGCAGCGTCCCCCTGGACAGGACTGGAAACACCATATATTTT.

For this clone: Other DNA sequences of this sample code for an identical CDR3. The rearrangement links TRBV9 to TRBJ1-2; D is unclear. The CDR3 is 12 residues long. CDR1 and CDR2 from the germline V gene are SGDLS and YYNGEE. V was cut by 3 bases and J by 1 base, with 4 bases left in between. CDR3 sequence: CASSADNYGYTF. CDR3 sequence (DNA): TGTGCCAGCAGCGCGGATAACTATGGCTACACCTTC.

V and J are TRBV30 and TRBJ2-3; D remains ambiguous. V was trimmed by 0 bases and J by 1 base, leaving 8 bases between them. Germline CDR1 reads GTSNPN; CDR2 reads SVGIG (reference sequence). The CDR3 consists of 14 residues. CDR3 DNA sequence: TGTGCCTGGAGTGTCAAAGTTCGCACAGATACGCAGTATTTT. Translation: CAWSVKVRTDTQYF.

A single count supports this clone. V is TRBV19 and J is TRBJ2-4, with D possibly TRBD2 on 5 matching bases. The V and J ends lost 10 bases and 2 bases respectively, with 18 bases between them. This CDR3 spans 15 amino acids. Looked up from germline, CDR1 is LNHDA and CDR2 is SQIVND (reference sequence). The CDR3 DNA reads as TGTGCCACCGTTTCTGGGAGAGGGACCAAAAACATTCAGTACTTC. Amino acid sequence: CATVSGRGTKNIQYF.

This chain uses TRBV6-1 with TRBJ1-1; D is undetermined. V lost 1 base and J 5 bases, leaving 14 bases between the germline ends. Germline V lookup: CDR1 MNHNS, CDR2 SASEGT. This CDR3 comprises 15 residues. CDR3 sequence: CASSEDQRRDTEAFF. In DNA, the CDR3 is TGTGCCAGCAGTGAAGATCAGCGGCGCGATACTGAAGCTTTCTTT.

This clone was counted a few times. This chain links TRBV7-9 with TRBJ2-3, with TRBD2 matching 11 bases. CDR3 length: 16 amino acids. The ends lost 5 bases at V and 2 bases at J; junction bases unmatched: 6. Germline loops: CDR1 SEHNR, CDR2 FQNEAQ (reference sequence). CDR3 sequence reads: CASSPISGRATDTQYF. CDR3 in DNA: TGTGCCAGCAGCCCCATTAGCGGGAGGGCCACAGATACGCAGTATTTT. Full variable domain (remainder filled in from reference TRBV7-9 and TRBJ2-3): DTGVSQNPRHKITKRGQNVTFRCDPISEHNRLYWYRQTLGQGPEFLTYFQNEAQLEKSRLLSDRFSAERPKGSFSTLEIQRTEQGDSAMYLCASSPISGRATDTQYFGPGTRLTVL.

The sample holds many counts of this clone. The chain joins TRBV2 to TRBJ1-4; 12 nucleotides line up with TRBD1. CDR1 and CDR2 from the germline V gene are SNHLY and FYNNEI. The CDR3 loop spans 14 amino acids. Trimming took 6 bases from V and 7 from J; bases not matched to a gene: 3. The CDR3 spells CASSWDRGREKLFF. In DNA form, the CDR3 reads TGTGCCAGCAGCTGGGACAGGGGGCGTGAAAAACTGTTTTTT.

The CDR3 DNA reads as TGTGCCAGCAGCTTTACAGGGGATGAAAAACTGTTTTTT. Translated: CASSFTGDEKLFF. The genes are TRBV11-1 and TRBJ1-4; 7 nucleotides align to TRBD1. J was trimmed by 6 bases and V by 3 bases; bases with no gene match: 1. The CDR3 runs to 13 residues. The germline CDR1 and CDR2 sequences are SGHAT and FQDESV (reference sequence).

The chain joins TRBV7-2 to TRBJ2-2; 11 nucleotides match TRBD2. CDR3 length equals 17 residues. CDR1 is SGHTA, CDR2 FQGNSA, per germline. Losses at the gene ends were 1 base for V and 7 bases for J; bases not matched to a gene: 8. CDR3 bases: TGTGCCAGCAGCTTAGGGTTAGCGGGAGGGCCGGACGGGGAGCTGTTTTTT. Translation gives CASSLGLAGGPDGELFF.

On this clone itself: Within the sample, other DNA sequences also encode this same CDR3. The V and J genes are TRBV5-1 and TRBJ2-5; 9 bases agree with TRBD1. V gave up 2 bases and J gave up 3 bases; unmatched junction bases: 5. The germline V gene has CDR1 SGHRS and CDR2 YFSETQ. The CDR3 loop spans 15 amino acids. The CDR3 bases are TGCGCCAGCAGCTTTTACAGGGGGCGGGAAGAGACCCAGTACTTC. Its protein product is CASSFYRGREETQYF.

The chain links TRBV11-2 to TRBJ2-7; 12 bases fit TRBD2. The CDR3 is 17 amino acids. CDR1 SGHAT and CDR2 FQNNGV come from the germline V gene. After removal of 0 bases from V and 2 bases from J, the junction contained 5 bases not matched to a gene. CDR3 protein: CASSLDHLAGGPYEQYF. CDR3 DNA: TGTGCCAGCAGCTTAGATCACCTAGCGGGAGGGCCCTACGAGCAGTACTTC.

The V and J genes are TRBV20-1 and TRBJ2-5; weak D call: TRBD2 (6 bases). The CDR3 spans 11 residues. Looked up from germline, CDR1 is DFQATT and CDR2 is SNEGSKA (reference sequence). V was cut by 1 base and J by 9 bases, with 9 bases left in between. This chain's CDR3 is CSARVPGAQYF. The CDR3 nucleotides read TGCAGTGCTAGAGTTCCGGGAGCCCAGTACTTC.

The V call is TRBV28, the J call TRBJ2-5; 7 nucleotides align to TRBD1. This CDR3 has 13 amino acids. J was trimmed by 4 bases and V by 6 bases; bases with no gene match: 5. Germline V CDR1 and CDR2: MDHEN, SYDVKM. The CDR3 region is CASRTGWGETQYF. The CDR3 DNA follows: TGTGCCAGCAGGACAGGGTGGGGAGAGACCCAGTACTTC.

The chain recombines TRBV5-8 with TRBJ2-3; 7 bases map to TRBD2. The germline V gene has CDR1 SGHTS and CDR2 YDEGEE. This CDR3 has 15 residues. V was pared by 5 bases and J by 5 bases, with 11 bases of the junction left unmatched. The CDR3 DNA follows: TGTGCCAGCAGGAGGGCGGGAGAGGAATTAGATACGCAGTATTTT. It specifies CASRRAGEELDTQYF.

The CDR3 DNA follows: TGTGCCAGCAGCTTAGGTGCGGGGACCAGCACAGATACGCAGTATTTT. Protein sequence: CASSLGAGTSTDTQYF. J is TRBJ2-3 and V is TRBV7-3; a weak D match, TRBD2 (6 bases). Trimming removed 2 bases at V and 0 bases at J, with 12 bases between. CDR1 is SGHTA, CDR2 FQGTGA, per germline. CDR3 length: 16 residues.

This clone was found once. The V call is TRBV5-1, the J call TRBJ2-2, with unresolved D. The V end was cut by 3 bases, the J end by 4 bases, with 10 bases between. This CDR3 comprises 14 residues. Germline V gene sequence: CDR1 SGHRS, CDR2 YFSETQ. The CDR3 spells CASSSTVGTGELFF. DNA for the CDR3: TGCGCCAGCAGCTCCACCGTGGGCACCGGGGAGCTGTTTTTT.

J is TRBJ1-1 and V is TRBV28; D remains ambiguous. Trimming cost V 5 bases and J 6 bases, with 10 bases left between them. The CDR3 covers 12 residues. CDR1 MDHEN and CDR2 SYDVKM come from the germline V gene. CDR3 sequence reads: CASSIFTSEAFF. CDR3 bases: TGTGCCAGCAGTATTTTTACCTCTGAAGCTTTCTTT.

This clone was counted many times. The chain carries TRBV9 and TRBJ2-1, with 10 bases matching TRBD2. The CDR3 is made up of 15 amino acids. The J segment lost 6 bases and the V segment lost 0 bases, leaving 3 bases of the junction unmatched. Looked up from germline, CDR1 is SGDLS and CDR2 is YYNGEE. The CDR3 DNA sequence: TGTGCCAGCAGCGTAGATCCTAGCGGGAGCAATGAGCAGTTCTTC. Protein product: CASSVDPSGSNEQFF. The full variable domain, its missing parts supplied by reference TRBV9 and TRBJ2-1, is DSGVTQTPKHLITATGQRVTLRCSPRSGDLSVYWYQQSLDQGLQFLIQYYNGEERAKGNILERFSAQQFPDLHSELNLSSLELGDSALYFCASSVDPSGSNEQFFGPGTRLTVL.

This clone was seen a handful of times. Here the CDR3 reads CASSYGIVETQYF. CDR3 DNA: TGTGCCAGCAGCTATGGGATCGTAGAGACCCAGTACTTC. The chain couples TRBV7-2 to TRBJ2-5, with D unclear. CDR3 length: 13 residues. V was clipped by 4 bases and J by 4 bases, with 10 bases between them. The germline V gene has CDR1 SGHTA and CDR2 FQGNSA.

The chain links TRBV7-7 to TRBJ2-3; 9 nucleotides align to TRBD2. Trimming removed 3 bases from V and 2 bases from J; junction bases left unmatched: 3. CDR3 length: 15 amino acids. Germline lookup yields CDR1 SSHAT and CDR2 FNYEAQ (reference sequence). CDR3 DNA sequence: TGTGCCAGCAGCTTGGGACTAGCCCTCACAGATACGCAGTATTTT. Its translation: CASSLGLALTDTQYF. Together with reference TRBV7-7 and TRBJ2-3, the CDR3 gives the full variable domain: GAGVSQSPRYKVTKRGQDVTLRCDPISSHATLYWYQQALGQGPEFLTYFNYEAQPDKSGLPSDRFSAERPEGSISTLTIQRTEQRDSAMYRCASSLGLALTDTQYFGPGTRLTVL.